These 6 T cell receptor beta chains originate from one sample sequenced in a study of neoadjuvant anti-PD-1 for oral cavity cancer. Here immunoSEQ multiplex PCR was the method, and the copy in TCRdb shows in-frame clones only, minus some. This repertoire shows 60,000 to 75,000 clones, 80% to 90% found once; its top ten account for 3% to 4%. Material: PBMCs, obtained before nivolumab (anti-PD-1) treatment. The receptors originated from a person between 35 and 79 years old with oral cavity squamous cell carcinoma.

V and J are TRBV30 and TRBJ2-1; 9 bases agree with TRBD2. The V and J ends lost 2 bases and 8 bases, in that order; junction bases with no gene match: 7. Per the germline V gene, CDR1 is GTSNPN and CDR2 is SVGIG (reference sequence). CDR3 length equals 14 residues. The CDR3 protein is CAWSKQRGAYEQFF. The CDR3 DNA follows: TGTGCCTGGAGTAAACAGCGGGGGGCCTATGAGCAGTTCTTC.

The V call is TRBV7-3, the J call TRBJ1-1; a weak D match, TRBD1 (6 bases). V was shortened by 6 bases and J by 0 bases, with 14 bases between the two germline ends. This CDR3 comprises 15 residues. Per germline, CDR1 SGHTA and CDR2 FQGTGA. CDR3 nucleotides: TGTGCCAGCAGGCGGGGGCAGGGCTTGAACACTGAAGCTTTCTTT. Encoded protein: CASRRGQGLNTEAFF.

The chain's CDR3 is CASSLAGMNYGYTF. CDR3 nucleotide sequence: TGTGCCAGCAGCTTGGCCGGGATGAACTATGGCTACACCTTC. This chain connects TRBV5-4 to TRBJ1-2; no definite D call. Looked up from germline, CDR1 is SGHNT and CDR2 is YYREEE (reference sequence). The CDR3 is 14 amino acids. V was trimmed by 0 bases and J by 2 bases, leaving 8 bases between them.

V gene TRBV10-2 combines with J gene TRBJ1-2, with a tentative D call TRBD1 (6 bases). Germline CDR1 and CDR2: WSHSY and SAAADI. This CDR3 comprises 15 residues. Trimming removed 6 bases at V and 2 bases at J, with 16 bases between. The CDR3 DNA sequence: TGCGCCAGCAGCGAGGATAGGGGGAGGAACTATGGCTACACCTTC. Encoded protein: CASSEDRGRNYGYTF.

The chain joins TRBV4-2 to TRBJ2-7, with 7 nucleotides matching TRBD1. The CDR3 spans 14 residues. V lost 0 bases and J lost 2; bases outside the gene matches: 1. Germline lookup yields CDR1 LGHNA and CDR2 YNFKEQ. DNA of the CDR3: TGTGCCAGCAGCCAAGAAGGGGGCCCCTACGAGCAGTACTTC. This sequence encodes CASSQEGGPYEQYF.

The chain recombines TRBV5-1 with TRBJ1-2; D is undetermined. The CDR3 runs 17 residues. From germline, CDR1 is SGHRS and CDR2 YFSETQ. Trimming stripped 0 bases from V and 4 bases from J, with 19 bases between. CDR3 sequence (DNA): TGCGCCAGCAGCTTGGGGCCCCGACGGGAAGAGGCCTATGGCTACACCTTC. Protein product: CASSLGPRREEAYGYTF.